This T cell receptor beta chain was observed in a study of monozygotic twins with inflammatory bowel disease. TCRdb re-called the 5' RACE reads; every CDR3 protein appears as one record, without DNA. The specimen's table records hundreds of thousands of distinct CDR3 sequences. The CDR3 length is 13 residues. Looked up from germline, CDR1 is SQVTM and CDR2 is ANQGSEA. The chain joins TRBV29-1 to TRBJ1-2; the D call from TCRdb, TRBD1, cannot be confirmed without DNA. The sequence was obtained from a human donor with ulcerative colitis or Crohn's disease, or a healthy co-twin of an affected twin (not recorded which). Sequencing was carried out using blood. The CDR3 loop is CSVSTGTGGSYTF.